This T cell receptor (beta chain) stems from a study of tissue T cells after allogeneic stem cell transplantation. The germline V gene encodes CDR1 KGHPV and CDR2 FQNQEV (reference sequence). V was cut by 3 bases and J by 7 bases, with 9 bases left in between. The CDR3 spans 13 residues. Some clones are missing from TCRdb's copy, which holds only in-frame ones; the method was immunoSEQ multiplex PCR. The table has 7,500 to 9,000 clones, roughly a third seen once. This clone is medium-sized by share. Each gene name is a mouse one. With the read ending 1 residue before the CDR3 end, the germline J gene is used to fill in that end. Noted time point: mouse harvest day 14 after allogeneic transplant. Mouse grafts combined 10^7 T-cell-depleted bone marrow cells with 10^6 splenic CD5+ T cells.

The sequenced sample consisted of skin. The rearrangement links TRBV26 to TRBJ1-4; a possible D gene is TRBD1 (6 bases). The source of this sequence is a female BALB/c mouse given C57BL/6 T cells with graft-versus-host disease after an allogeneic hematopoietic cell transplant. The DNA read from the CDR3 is TGTGCCAGCAGTCTCGGGGGCAGCGAAAGATTATTT. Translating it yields CASSLGGSERLF. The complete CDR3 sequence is CASSLGGSERLFF.